This T cell receptor beta chain was sequenced during a study of naive and memory T cell subsets. An equimolar mix of two oligonucleotides served as the beta constant-region primer for TRBC1 and TRBC2. TCRdb reprocessed the UMI-ligation and nested PCR reads via MiXCR and lists one record per CDR3 protein. The sample lists about 85,000 distinct CDR3 sequences; about an eighth were seen once. The CDR3 sequence is 17 residues long. V lost 4 bases, J lost 1 base, and 9 bases stayed unmatched. Germline CDR1 reads MNHEY; CDR2 reads SMNVEV (reference sequence). The sample was central memory CD4+ T cells from blood. This TCR derives from a human donor in good health. The chain links TRBV27 to TRBJ1-2; 10 bases line up with TRBD1. CDR3 protein: CASSSAPGQGNNYGYTF. CDR3 DNA: TGTGCCAGCAGTTCCGCCCCGGGACAGGGGAATAACTATGGCTACACCTTC.